The rows below give T cell receptor beta chains drawn from one sample of a study of T cells in Graves' hyperthyroidism and ophthalmopathy. TCRdb processed the multiplex PCR reads anew with MiXCR; each CDR3 protein has one entry. This sample has fewer than 650,000 distinct CDR3 sequences, with approximately 15% found just once. The sequenced sample consisted of blood. The receptor source for this set is a woman under 30 with Graves' ophthalmopathy. The CDR3 runs from the conserved cysteine through the conserved F or W.

v_call cdr3_aa
TRBV7-8 CASSPDPSGRASGEQFF
TRBV7-8 CASSPEGRRTEAFF
TRBV27 CASSLPSLNSPLHF
TRBV6-1 CASRGDRGHEKLFF
TRBV6-2/TRBV6-3 CASSYGSQAGAFF
TRBV15 CATSRESLREWSYEQYF
TRBV6-1 CASRLNNRDRGGPTWDGANVLTF
TRBV7-6 CANSSDRQETQYF
TRBV27 CASSLSPLAGGYNEQFF
TRBV29-1 CSVERVLASRGDTQYF
TRBV20-1 CSARALGEGRAYNEQFF
TRBV7-9 CASSQGTSGSSKNIQYF
TRBV28 CASRTSGTSGQETQYF
TRBV2 CASTRENTGELFF
TRBV20-1 CSAQDRGAVSKQYF
TRBV7-3 CASSPDRVDNEQFF
TRBV2 CASSPVFSSRTNEKLFF
TRBV28 CASSLLGQGGYEQYF
TRBV7-2 CASSFVASSTDTQYF
TRBV6-1 CASSPYLRRAQPQHF
TRBV12-3/TRBV12-4 CASSSGLAGLETQYF
TRBV28 CASTDGGGTDAQYF
TRBV27 CASSPTGGNEVTEAFF
TRBV4-1 CASSQERRRDSYNSPLHF
TRBV20-1 CSARPGRVETQYF
TRBV7-2 CASSPQRTHTDTQYF
TRBV30 CAWSKDHRDTEAFF
TRBV29-1 CSVRTSGRAYEQYF
TRBV6-2/TRBV6-3 CASSYRRREPRETQYF
TRBV7-8 CASSQLDRAGDEQYF
TRBV24-1 CATALPGAMSEQFF
TRBV7-3 CASSLSAAATYNEQFF
TRBV11-2 CASIPTLDCRGYSGDYGNQPQHF
TRBV20-1 CSARLIEAKNIQYF
TRBV6-2/TRBV6-3 CASSSTSNWVSEAFF
TRBV2 CASTPGGGLHQETQYF